Listed here are 26 T cell receptor beta chains from one sample, sequenced in a study of T cells in women clearing cervical HPV infection. Repertoires were generated with immunoSEQ multiplex PCR, while TCRdb's copy carries only in-frame clones and drops some. This table lists roughly 40,000 clones. The sample taken for sequencing was blood buffy coat. These receptors were obtained from a woman aged 18 to 75 with a cervical HPV16 infection that either progressed to CIN3+ or cleared (not recorded which).

About this clone: The CDR3 end falls 3 residues outside the read, so it is completed with the germline J gene. This chain links TRBV11-3 with TRBJ2-3; D is unresolved. The germline CDR1 and CDR2 sequences are SGHNT and YENEEA. With 2 bases removed from V and 4 bases from J, the gap between germline ends came to 4 bases. This CDR3 spans 12 amino acids. The CDR3 reads CASSLLPDTQYF. The part of the CDR3 DNA that was read is TGTGCCAGCAGCTTACTCCCAGATACG.

CDR3 sequence: CSARVPSGGPDTQYF. Partial CDR3 DNA: TGCAGTGCTAGAGTTCCTAGCGGGGGGCCAGATACG. The V and J genes are TRBV20-1 and TRBJ2-3; TRBD2 agrees at 11 bases. The CDR3 end falls 3 residues outside the read, so it is completed with the germline J gene. Germline loops: CDR1 DFQATT, CDR2 SNEGSKA (reference sequence). The junction had 4 bases not matched to a gene; V was cut back by 1 base and J by 4 bases. This CDR3 has 15 residues.

Regarding this clone: With the read ending 3 residues before the CDR3 end, the germline J gene is used to fill in that end. The chain combines TRBV19 with TRBJ2-2; 7 nucleotides line up with TRBD2. V trimming: 5 bases; J trimming: 5 bases; junction bases outside the gene matches: 8. Germline CDR1 reads LNHDA; CDR2 reads SQIVND (reference sequence). This CDR3 comprises 15 residues. CDR3: CASSPQASGTGELFF. The sequenced part of the CDR3 DNA is TGTGCCAGTAGTCCCCAGGCTAGCGGTACCGGGGAG.

For this clone: The read terminates 3 residues ahead of where the CDR3 ends, so the germline J gene completes it. The V call is TRBV20-1, the J call TRBJ2-2, with D tentatively TRBD2 (5 bases). Germline-derived CDR1 and CDR2 are DFQATT and SNEGSKA (reference sequence). The CDR3 has 16 residues. The V end lost 6 bases, the J end lost 5 bases, and 22 bases lay between the germline ends. The DNA read from the CDR3 is TGCAGTGCCGACGCCAGCGGACTTCCTAGGACCGGGGAG. This gives the protein CSADASGLPRTGE. In full, the CDR3 is CSADASGLPRTGELFF.

A word on this clone: The CDR3 is cut off 3 residues early in the read; its end comes from the germline J gene. The V gene is TRBV7-9, the J gene TRBJ2-5; D unresolved. Trimming took 5 bases from V and 2 from J, leaving 12 bases between them. The V gene's germline CDR1 is SEHNR and CDR2 FQNEAQ (reference sequence). This CDR3 has 14 residues. The CDR3 DNA, read in part, is TGTGCCAGCAGCCCCCCCTCGGTACAAGAGACC. This gives the protein CASSPPSVQET. The full CDR3 reads CASSPPSVQETQYF.

Note on this clone: Read data end 3 residues before the CDR3 end; the end is taken from the germline J gene. The V call is TRBV19, the J call TRBJ2-7; TRBD1 agrees at 11 bases. The CDR3 is 15 residues long. From germline, CDR1 is LNHDA and CDR2 SQIVND (reference sequence). The junction had 6 bases not matched to a gene; V was cut back by 5 bases and J by 3 bases. The part of the CDR3 DNA that was read is TGTGCCAGTAGTGCACCGGGACAGGGGGTCTACGAG. It specifies CASSAPGQGVYE. The full CDR3 sequence reads CASSAPGQGVYEQYF. Looking up the rest from reference TRBV19 and TRBJ2-7 gives the full variable domain: DGGITQSPKYLFRKEGQNVTLSCEQNLNHDAMYWYRQDPGQGLRLIYYSQIVNDFQKGDIAEGYSVSREKKESFPLTVTSAQKNPTAFYLCASSAPGQGVYEQYFGPGTRLTVT.

A remark on this clone: The read halts 3 residues ahead of the CDR3 end, with the missing end drawn from the germline J gene. The chain carries TRBV11-2 and TRBJ2-5; D remains ambiguous. V lost 1 base and J 2 bases, leaving 8 bases between the germline ends. There are 14 residues in the CDR3. Per germline, CDR1 SGHAT and CDR2 FQNNGV. CDR3 DNA (partial): TGTGCCAGCAGCTTAGGCAGACAACAAGAGACC. Protein sequence: CASSLGRQQET. The full CDR3 is CASSLGRQQETQYF. The whole variable domain, filled in from reference TRBV11-2 and TRBJ2-5, reads EAGVAQSPRYKIIEKRQSVAFWCNPISGHATLYWYQQILGQGPKLLIQFQNNGVVDDSQLPKDRFSAERLKGVDSTLKIQPAKLEDSAVYLCASSLGRQQETQYFGPGTRLLVL.

With regard to this clone: From the germline J gene comes the end of the CDR3, since the read stops 3 residues before it. V and J are TRBV7-2 and TRBJ2-1; D is unresolved. The V gene's germline CDR1 is SGHTA and CDR2 FQGNSA. The V gene lost 5 bases and the J gene lost 4 bases, with 6 bases spanning the gap. CDR3 length: 12 amino acids. The part of the CDR3 DNA that was read is TGTGCCAGCAGCCTCTCTTACAATGAG. Protein sequence: CASSLSYNE. The entire CDR3 protein reads CASSLSYNEQFF.

Details on this clone: The read ends 3 residues early relative to the CDR3; the germline J gene fills the gap. The chain joins TRBV14 to TRBJ2-7; weak D call: TRBD1 (6 bases). The CDR3 totals 12 residues. Trimming removed 4 bases at V and 6 bases at J, with 10 bases between. CDR1 SGHDN and CDR2 FVKESK come from the germline V gene. Incomplete CDR3 DNA: TGTGCCAGCAGCCCTACAGGGCCCGAG. Its translation is CASSPTGPE. The full CDR3 reads CASSPTGPEQYF.

As concerns this clone: The read comes to an end 3 residues before the CDR3 does, leaving the germline J gene to fill in the end. This chain links TRBV6-2 or TRBV6-3 with TRBJ1-6; perhaps TRBD1 as D (5 bases). Per germline, CDR1 MNHEY and CDR2 SVGEGT. The CDR3 loop spans 13 amino acids. Trimming took off 6 bases at V and 5 bases at J, with 8 bases between the two ends. The sequenced part of the CDR3 DNA is TGTGCCAGCAGCAGGGATCATAATTCACCC. Its translation is CASSRDHNSP. In full, the CDR3 is CASSRDHNSPLHF.

With regard to this clone: The DNA ends 3 residues before the CDR3 does, and the rest of the CDR3 is filled in from the germline J gene. V usage is TRBV5-1 and J usage is TRBJ2-2, with D possibly TRBD1 on 5 matching bases. The CDR3 has 14 residues. Trimming removed 8 bases from V and 7 bases from J, with 18 bases in between. Germline CDR1 reads SGHRS; CDR2 reads YFSETQ. The CDR3 bases that were read are TGCGCCAGTAGTCAAGGGGCCTCGGGCGGGGAG. Its protein is CASSQGASGGE. The full CDR3 protein is CASSQGASGGELFF.

With regard to this clone: The read ends 3 residues before the CDR3 terminus; that terminus is restored from the germline J gene. V is TRBV2 and J is TRBJ2-1; 11 bases match TRBD2. CDR3 length: 15 amino acids. Germline assignment: CDR1 SNHLY and CDR2 FYNNEI. Trimming took 8 bases from V and 4 from J; bases not matched to a gene: 7. The CDR3 reads CASGGSGGAYNEQFF. The part of the CDR3 DNA that was read is TGTGCCAGCGGGGGTAGCGGGGGGGCTTACAATGAG.

Of note for this clone: The sequence runs out 3 residues before the end of the CDR3; the remainder is reconstructed from the germline J gene. The rearrangement links TRBV4-1 to TRBJ2-3; a weak D match, TRBD1 (5 bases). V was trimmed by 4 bases and J by 2 bases, leaving 13 bases between them. Germline CDR1 and CDR2: MGHRA and YSYEKL. This CDR3 has 15 amino acids. The covered CDR3 bases are TGCGCCAGCAGCCCCAAAGGGGCTTACACAGATACG. It is translated as CASSPKGAYTDT. The CDR3 as a whole reads CASSPKGAYTDTQYF.

On this clone itself: The read comes to an end 3 residues before the CDR3 does, leaving the germline J gene to fill in the end. The rearrangement uses TRBV18 and TRBJ2-2; 12 bases align to TRBD2. CDR3 length: 20 residues. Germline V gives CDR1 KGHSH, CDR2 LQKENI. V dropped 3 bases and J dropped 5; count of bases not matched to a gene: 16. CDR3 DNA (partial): TGTGCCAGCTCACCGGAATCCGGACTAGCGGGGACCTCTAGTACCGGGGAG. It is translated as CASSPESGLAGTSSTGE. The CDR3 reads in full as CASSPESGLAGTSSTGELFF. Full variable domain (rest looked up from reference TRBV18 and TRBJ2-2): NAGVMQNPRHLVRRRGQEARLRCSPMKGHSHVYWYRQLPEEGLKFMVYLQKENIIDESGMPKERFSAEFPKEGPSILRIQQVVRGDSAAYFCASSPESGLAGTSSTGELFFGEGSRLTVL.

In regard to this clone: The CDR3 end lies 3 residues beyond the end of the read and is filled in from the germline J gene. The chain uses TRBV5-1 and TRBJ2-7; 9 nucleotides line up with TRBD2. V lost 2 bases to trimming and J lost 1 base; unmatched junction nucleotides: 7. Germline lookup yields CDR1 SGHRS and CDR2 YFSETQ. The CDR3 is made up of 16 amino acids. The CDR3 bases that were read are TGCGCCAGCAGCTTCCAAGGGACTAGCCAGTCCTACGAG. Its protein product is CASSFQGTSQSYE. In full, the CDR3 reads CASSFQGTSQSYEQYF.

Turning to this clone: From the germline J gene comes the end of the CDR3, since the read stops 3 residues before it. The chain combines TRBV29-1 with TRBJ2-7; the D is unclear. The germline V and J ends were trimmed by 4 bases and 3 bases, with 7 bases remaining between them. The germline CDR1 and CDR2 sequences are SQVTM and ANQGSEA. The length of the CDR3 is 11 residues. The CDR3 spells CSVGSGYEQYF. The DNA read from the CDR3 is TGCAGCGTTGGGTCCGGCTACGAG.

As for this clone: The read is 3 residues too short to cover the CDR3 end, so that end is filled in from the germline J gene. The genes are TRBV11-2 and TRBJ1-1, with D uncertain. V gave up 5 bases and J gave up 6 bases, with 19 bases separating them. The CDR3 is made up of 15 amino acids. In germline, CDR1 is SGHAT, CDR2 FQNNGV. The sequenced part of the CDR3 DNA is TGTGCCAGCAGCCCGACCGGGTCCCGTTTTTCTGAA. It translates to CASSPTGSRFSE. The entire CDR3 is CASSPTGSRFSEAFF.

As to this clone: The read halts 3 residues ahead of the CDR3 end, with the missing end drawn from the germline J gene. The chain has TRBV12-3 or TRBV12-4 and TRBJ2-3; TRBD1 agrees at 8 bases. Trimming removed 5 bases from V and 5 bases from J; junction bases left unmatched: 6. The CDR3 sequence is 14 residues long. CDR3: CASSPRQGRDTQYF. Partial CDR3 DNA: TGTGCCAGCAGTCCCCGACAGGGGAGAGATACG.

The CDR3 is CATNPGLAGRDTQYF. The sequenced part of the CDR3 DNA is TGTGCCACTAATCCGGGACTAGCGGGGCGGGATACG. This chain connects TRBV19 to TRBJ2-3; 13 positions agree with TRBD2. The missing CDR3 end, 3 residues past where the read stops, is filled in from the germline J gene. Trimming cost V 10 bases and J 6 bases; bases outside gene matches: 10. The germline V gene has CDR1 LNHDA and CDR2 SQIVND (reference sequence). The CDR3 runs 15 residues.

On this clone: The read halts 3 residues ahead of the CDR3 end, with the missing end drawn from the germline J gene. The chain has TRBV5-6 and TRBJ2-7; 8 bases fit TRBD2. Trimming took 4 bases from V and 4 from J; bases not matched to a gene: 10. Germline assignment: CDR1 SGHDT and CDR2 YYEEEE. The CDR3 length is 15 residues. CDR3 sequence reads: CASSPLAGGRYEQYF. The covered CDR3 bases are TGTGCCAGCAGCCCGCTCGCGGGGGGTCGTTACGAG.

The CDR3 region is CASSIRGEQGETQYF. CDR3 DNA, as far as it was read: TGTGCCAGTAGTATACGGGGGGAACAGGGCGAGACC. J is TRBJ2-5 and V is TRBV19, with TRBD2 as a possible D gene (7 bases). The observed sequence ends 3 residues before the CDR3 terminus, with the missing tail filled in from the germline J gene. The length of the CDR3 is 15 residues. From germline, CDR1 is LNHDA and CDR2 SQIVND (reference sequence). V shed 2 bases and J shed 5 bases, with 15 bases lying between them.

To note about this clone: The CDR3 extends 3 residues past the end of the read, so its final part is completed from the germline J gene. This sequence joins TRBV12-3 or TRBV12-4 and TRBJ2-3, with 9 nucleotides matching TRBD2. J lost 0 bases, V lost 2 bases, and 6 bases had no gene match. The CDR3 has 17 residues. The CDR3 here is CASSLKAGGSSTDTQYF. Partial CDR3 DNA: TGTGCCAGCAGTTTAAAAGCGGGGGGCTCTAGCACAGATACG.

Turning to this clone: The read is 3 residues too short to cover the CDR3 end, so that end is filled in from the germline J gene. The chain joins TRBV7-9 to TRBJ2-1; possible D gene TRBD1, 5 bases. V lost 1 base and J 8 bases, leaving 9 bases between the germline ends. Germline lookup yields CDR1 SEHNR and CDR2 FQNEAQ (reference sequence). The CDR3 totals 13 residues. The CDR3 region is CASSLGWGDEQFF. Partial CDR3 DNA: TGTGCCAGCAGCTTAGGGTGGGGCGATGAG. The full variable domain, in which reference TRBV7-9 and TRBJ2-1 provide the parts outside the CDR3, is DTGVSQNPRHKITKRGQNVTFRCDPISEHNRLYWYRQTLGQGPEFLTYFQNEAQLEKSRLLSDRFSAERPKGSFSTLEIQRTEQGDSAMYLCASSLGWGDEQFFGPGTRLTVL.

Turning to this clone: The read finishes 3 residues shy of the CDR3 end, and the germline J gene is used to complete it. This rearrangement joins TRBV13 to TRBJ2-1; 9 bases match TRBD1. Germline lookup yields CDR1 PRHDT and CDR2 FYEKMQ (reference sequence). V lost 5 bases, J lost 0 bases, and 8 bases stayed unmatched. The CDR3 length is 17 residues. The sequenced part of the CDR3 DNA is TGTGCCAGCAGCAGCCGGGACAGGGTAAGCTCCTACAATGAG. Translation gives CASSSRDRVSSYNE. The whole CDR3 protein reads CASSSRDRVSSYNEQFF.

On this clone: The CDR3 end lies 3 residues beyond the end of the read and is filled in from the germline J gene. The genes are TRBV5-1 and TRBJ2-3; no clear D gene. This CDR3 has 13 amino acids. V shed 1 base and J shed 4 bases, with 7 bases lying between them. Germline V gene data show CDR1 as SGHRS and CDR2 as YFSETQ. CDR3 loop: CASSLSVSDTQYF. CDR3 DNA, as far as it was read: TGCGCCAGCAGCTTGTCCGTCTCAGATACG.

A remark on this clone: Read sequence stops 3 residues before the CDR3 end, and the germline J gene provides the missing end. The chain joins TRBV19 to TRBJ1-5, with 7 bases matching TRBD1. There are 14 residues in the CDR3. V gave up 9 bases and J gave up 2 bases; unmatched junction bases: 7. The germline V gene encodes CDR1 LNHDA and CDR2 SQIVND (reference sequence). The CDR3 reads CASSTGVGNQPQHF. The covered CDR3 bases are TGTGCCAGCTCAACAGGGGTGGGCAATCAGCCC.